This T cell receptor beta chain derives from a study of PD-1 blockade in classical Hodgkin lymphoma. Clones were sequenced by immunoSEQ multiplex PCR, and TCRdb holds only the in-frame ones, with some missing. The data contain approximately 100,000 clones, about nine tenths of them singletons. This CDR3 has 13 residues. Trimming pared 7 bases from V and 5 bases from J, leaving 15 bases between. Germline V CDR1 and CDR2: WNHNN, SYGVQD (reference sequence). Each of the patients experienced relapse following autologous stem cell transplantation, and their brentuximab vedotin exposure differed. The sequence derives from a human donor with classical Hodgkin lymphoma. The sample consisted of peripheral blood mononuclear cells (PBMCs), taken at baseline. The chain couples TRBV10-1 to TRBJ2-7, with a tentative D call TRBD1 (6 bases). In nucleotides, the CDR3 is TGCGCCAGCATGGGACAAAGGACCGACGAGCAGTACTTC. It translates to CASMGQRTDEQYF.